The 17 T cell receptor beta chains given below trace back to one sample, sequenced in a study of patients and donors after allogeneic stem cell transplantation. TCRdb reanalysed the RT-PCR reads using MiXCR and keeps one entry per CDR3 protein. The sample consists of about 160,000 distinct CDR3 sequences, 20% to 25% of them appearing once. Sequenced input: blood, either unsorted or a sorted T cell fraction (not recorded which). These receptors were taken from a human donor who was either an allogeneic HSCT recipient or a stem cell or donor lymphocyte infusion donor (not recorded which). It is not recorded whose cells these are; they may come from a transplant donor.

DNA of the CDR3: TGTGCCAGCAGCGTAGTTCTCTCTGGGGCCAACGTCCTGACTTTC. This gives the protein CASSVVLSGANVLTF. The genes are TRBV9 and TRBJ2-6; unclear D gene. Germline V lookup: CDR1 SGDLS, CDR2 YYNGEE. This CDR3 is 15 amino acids long. With 0 bases removed from V and 0 bases from J, the gap between germline ends came to 4 bases.

CDR3 sequence (DNA): TGTGCCAGCAGCTTAGGAGATGGACTAGCTTCCTACAATGAGCAGTTCTTC. This encodes CASSLGDGLASYNEQFF. The chain uses TRBV7-2 and TRBJ2-1, with 8 bases that match TRBD2. The CDR3 has 17 amino acids. Germline loops: CDR1 SGHTA, CDR2 FQGNSA. V lost 1 base to trimming and J lost 1 base; unmatched junction nucleotides: 6.

This clonotype has just a few counts. The chain uses TRBV3-1 and TRBJ2-2; 8 bases map to TRBD1. CDR1 is LGHDT, CDR2 YNNKEL, per germline (reference sequence). The CDR3 is made up of 15 amino acids. Trimming at V came to 4 bases and at J to 4 bases, leaving 5 bases not matched to a gene. The chain's CDR3 is CASSPRTGFTGELFF. CDR3 DNA: TGTGCCAGCAGCCCACGGACAGGGTTCACCGGGGAGCTGTTTTTT.

This clonotype was recorded only once. An end of the junction does not agree with germline; a read error may underlie this. The rearrangement links TRBV6-2 or TRBV6-3 to TRBJ2-7; D is unclear. CDR1 and CDR2 (germline): MNHEY, SVGEGT. CDR3 length equals 13 residues. CDR3 bases: TGTACCAGCAGTCCCTCGATTATATACGAGCAGTACTTC. It is translated as CTSSPSIIYEQYF.

This chain joins TRBV12-3 or TRBV12-4 and TRBJ2-1; D is tentatively TRBD1 or TRBD2 (6 bases each). Trimming pared 7 bases from V and 7 bases from J, leaving 20 bases between. The CDR3 sequence is 15 residues long. DNA of the CDR3: TGTGCCAGCAAAACTAAGGGGGGAGGAGGGAATGAGCAGTTCTTC. Translating it yields CASKTKGGGGNEQFF.

This clonotype has a handful of counts. The chain links TRBV27 to TRBJ2-7, with 9 positions matching TRBD1. In germline, CDR1 is MNHEY, CDR2 SMNVEV (reference sequence). CDR3 length: 13 amino acids. V was clipped by 4 bases and J by 4 bases; unmatched bases: 2. CDR3 nucleotide sequence: TGTGCCAGCAGTTCAGGGACAGGGTACGAGCAGTACTTC. Translating gives CASSSGTGYEQYF.

The chain joins TRBV7-9 to TRBJ2-5, with no clear D. This CDR3 contains 13 residues. V lost 1 base and J lost 2, with 5 bases in between. Looked up from germline, CDR1 is SEHNR and CDR2 is FQNEAQ (reference sequence). The CDR3: CASSLDQQETQYF. DNA for the CDR3: TGTGCCAGCAGCTTAGACCAACAAGAGACCCAGTACTTC.

The chain couples TRBV4-1 to TRBJ2-7, with D perhaps TRBD2 (5 bases). V lost 1 base, J lost 0 bases, and 13 bases lay in between. CDR3 length equals 16 residues. Germline CDR1 and CDR2: MGHRA and YSYEKL. The CDR3 loop is CASSQVSSGSSYEQYF. CDR3 bases: TGCGCCAGCAGCCAAGTGTCGAGCGGCAGCTCCTACGAGCAGTACTTC.

This clonotype has just a few counts. The V and J genes are TRBV10-3 and TRBJ1-1; unclear D gene. This CDR3 contains 14 residues. The ends were cut back, 6 bases at V and 3 bases at J, with 14 bases in the middle. The germline V gene has CDR1 ENHRY and CDR2 SYGVKD. CDR3 residues: CAIRTDGLDTEAFF. CDR3 DNA: TGTGCCATCAGGACGGACGGGCTGGACACTGAAGCTTTCTTT.

Comment on this clonotype: One end of the junction does not line up with germline, which may come from a read error. The chain links TRBV2 to TRBJ1-1; tentative D call: TRBD1 (6 bases). Looked up from germline, CDR1 is SNHLY and CDR2 is FYNNEI. The CDR3 runs 15 residues. The chain's CDR3 is CASSDLGQRNTVAFF. The CDR3 DNA sequence: TGTGCCAGCAGTGATCTCGGACAGCGGAACACTGTAGCTTTCTTT. Filled out from reference TRBV2 and TRBJ1-1, the complete variable domain reads EPEVTQTPSHQVTQMGQEVILRCVPISNHLYFYWYRQILGQKVEFLVSFYNNEISEKSEIFDDQFSVERPDGSNFTLKIRSTKLEDSAMYFCASSDLGQRNTVAFFGQGTRLTVV.

This clonotype was seen a handful of times. This chain uses TRBV4-3 with TRBJ1-4; D gene unclear. Germline CDR1 and CDR2: LGHNA and YSLEER. Trimming stripped 0 bases from V and 1 base from J, with 9 bases between. This CDR3 comprises 16 residues. Here the CDR3 reads CASSQDLGRTNEKLFF. CDR3 sequence (DNA): TGCGCCAGCAGCCAAGATCTCGGCAGAACTAATGAAAAACTGTTTTTT.

The V gene is TRBV7-2, the J gene TRBJ2-1, with 14 positions matching TRBD2. Losses at the gene ends were 7 bases for V and 10 bases for J; bases not matched to a gene: 9. Germline CDR1 reads SGHTA; CDR2 reads FQGNSA. The CDR3 is made up of 15 amino acids. In DNA form, the CDR3 reads TGTGCCAGCAATGGAGGACTAGCGGGAGGAAGAGAGCAGTTCTTC. Protein sequence: CASNGGLAGGREQFF. Full variable domain (remainder filled in from reference TRBV7-2 and TRBJ2-1): GAGVSQSPSNKVTEKGKDVELRCDPISGHTALYWYRQSLGQGLEFLIYFQGNSAPDKSGLPSDRFSAERTGGSVSTLTIQRTQQEDSAVYLCASNGGLAGGREQFFGPGTRLTVL.

This clonotype was detected only a few times. The V call is TRBV19, the J call TRBJ1-5; 12 nucleotides match TRBD1. There are 17 residues in the CDR3. Germline loops: CDR1 LNHDA, CDR2 SQIVND (reference sequence). Germline trimming cut 6 bases from V and 6 bases from J; bases unmatched to any gene: 12. The CDR3 is CASSPPGQGAFGQPQHF. The CDR3 coding sequence is TGTGCCAGTAGCCCGCCGGGACAGGGGGCTTTCGGTCAGCCCCAGCATTTT.

The rearrangement joins TRBV7-3 to TRBJ2-2, with 7 positions matching TRBD2. V was clipped by 2 bases and J by 4 bases; unmatched bases: 7. Germline CDR1 reads SGHTA; CDR2 reads FQGTGA. The CDR3 runs to 16 residues. The CDR3: CASSLQSGDFTGELFF. CDR3 sequence (DNA): TGTGCCAGCAGCTTACAAAGCGGGGATTTCACCGGGGAGCTGTTTTTT.

The gene calls are TRBV18 and TRBJ2-5; D gene uncertain. The ends were cut back, 4 bases at V and 2 bases at J, with 8 bases in the middle. There are 13 residues in the CDR3. Looked up from germline, CDR1 is KGHSH and CDR2 is LQKENI. The CDR3 here is CASSRVLQETQYF. The CDR3 DNA sequence: TGTGCCAGCTCACGAGTGCTTCAAGAGACCCAGTACTTC.

This clonotype was found a few times. The chain uses TRBV7-3 and TRBJ1-6; D gene uncertain. CDR3 length: 14 residues. Deletions cut 0 bases from V and 7 bases from J, with 7 bases between. CDR1 and CDR2 (germline): SGHTA, FQGTGA. The CDR3 sequence is CASSLTNPNSPLHF. CDR3 nucleotide sequence: TGTGCCAGCAGCTTAACGAACCCCAATTCACCCCTCCACTTT.

The CDR3 sequence: CASSLIEVTKNIQYF. The CDR3 region has the DNA TGTGCCAGCAGTTTAATAGAGGTCACCAAAAACATTCAGTACTTC. The chain employs TRBV12-3 or TRBV12-4 and TRBJ2-4; no firm D call. Trimming took 2 bases from V and 2 from J, leaving 10 bases between them. The CDR3 sequence is 15 residues long.